The 29 T cell receptor beta chains reported below all come from one sample, sequenced in a study of blood T cell repertoires in COVID-19. The data were produced by immunoSEQ multiplex PCR, yet TCRdb's version contains in-frame clones alone and is incomplete. The sample shows about 78,000 clones, 90% of them seen only once. What was sequenced was peripheral blood. Source of these receptors: a woman aged 50 to 65 in a cohort sampled during active COVID-19.

CDR3 bases: TGTGCCAGCAGTGAACGGGGACTAGCGGGAGGGGGCGAGCAGTACTTC. It codes for CASSERGLAGGGEQYF. This chain joins TRBV6-1 and TRBJ2-7, with TRBD2 matching 16 bases. The CDR3 loop spans 16 amino acids. V trimming: 2 bases; J trimming: 6 bases; junction bases outside the gene matches: 4. CDR1 is MNHNS and CDR2 is SASEGT in the germline V gene.

The chain combines TRBV9 with TRBJ2-1; possible D gene TRBD1, 6 bases. The CDR3 has 14 amino acids. Trimming pared 1 base from V and 6 bases from J, leaving 11 bases between. Germline V gene sequence: CDR1 SGDLS, CDR2 YYNGEE. CDR3 region: CASSVPSGANEQFF. DNA for the CDR3: TGTGCCAGCAGCGTACCTTCAGGGGCCAATGAGCAGTTCTTC.

This clone was detected once. The V and J genes are TRBV28 and TRBJ1-3; TRBD1 matches at 8 bases. The CDR3 spans 11 residues. CDR1 and CDR2 from the germline V gene are MDHEN and SYDVKM. V gave up 4 bases and J gave up 14 bases; unmatched junction bases: 4. CDR3 nucleotide sequence: TGTGCCAGCAGTTCAACGGACAGGGTATATTTT. This gives the protein CASSSTDRVYF.

The chain joins TRBV5-6 to TRBJ1-2; a possible D gene is TRBD1 (5 bases). Trimming stripped 0 bases from V and 8 bases from J, with 14 bases between. CDR3 length: 14 amino acids. CDR1 is SGHDT and CDR2 is YYEEEE in the germline V gene. The CDR3 nucleotides read TGTGCCAGCAGCTTGGGACAGCCACCTAGGGGCTACACCTTC. Protein product: CASSLGQPPRGYTF. Combining the CDR3 with reference TRBV5-6 and TRBJ1-2 gives the whole variable domain DAGVTQSPTHLIKTRGQQVTLRCSPKSGHDTVSWYQQALGQGPQFIFQYYEEEERQRGNFPDRFSGHQFPNYSSELNVNALLLGDSALYLCASSLGQPPRGYTFGSGTRLTVV.

This clone was seen only once. The chain links TRBV6-6 to TRBJ2-7; 9 nucleotides agree with TRBD1. CDR1 is MNHNY and CDR2 is SVGAGI in the germline V gene (reference sequence). This CDR3 contains 15 residues. The trim removed 6 bases at V and 1 base at J, leaving 7 bases unmatched. The CDR3 reads CASSLGQGKSYEQYF. In nucleotides, the CDR3 is TGTGCCAGCAGCCTCGGACAGGGGAAGTCCTACGAGCAGTACTTC.

The V gene is TRBV9, the J gene TRBJ2-7; no reliable D call. The CDR3 has 15 residues. V was clipped by 3 bases and J by 0 bases, with 13 bases between them. The germline V gene has CDR1 SGDLS and CDR2 YYNGEE. CDR3 region: CASSARGTYSYEQYF. The CDR3 DNA is TGTGCCAGCAGCGCCCGAGGAACCTACTCCTACGAGCAGTACTTC. The full variable domain, with the rest looked up from reference TRBV9 and TRBJ2-7, is DSGVTQTPKHLITATGQRVTLRCSPRSGDLSVYWYQQSLDQGLQFLIQYYNGEERAKGNILERFSAQQFPDLHSELNLSSLELGDSALYFCASSARGTYSYEQYFGPGTRLTVT.

This chain uses TRBV28 with TRBJ1-1; TRBD1 matches 8 bases. With 5 bases clipped from V and 6 bases from J, the junction kept 5 bases outside the gene matches. The CDR3 covers 13 residues. CDR1 and CDR2 from the germline V gene are MDHEN and SYDVKM. The CDR3 loop is CASSRDRGPEAFF. The CDR3 DNA sequence: TGTGCCAGCAGTAGAGACAGGGGCCCTGAAGCTTTCTTT.

V is TRBV27 and J is TRBJ2-3, with 7 bases that match TRBD2. The CDR3 consists of 15 residues. V was pared by 6 bases and J by 2 bases, with 8 bases of the junction left unmatched. Germline loops: CDR1 MNHEY, CDR2 SMNVEV (reference sequence). CDR3 sequence reads: CASSPPSGPTDTQYF. The CDR3 DNA reads as TGTGCCAGCAGCCCCCCTAGCGGCCCCACAGATACGCAGTATTTT.

In its sample, this clone ranks as medium-sized. CDR3 amino acids: CASSQPQSPNYGYTF. The CDR3 DNA sequence: TGTGCCAGCAGCCAACCACAGTCCCCTAACTATGGCTACACCTTC. This sequence joins TRBV4-2 and TRBJ1-2; D is uncertain. The V gene lost 2 bases and the J gene lost 0 bases, with 10 bases spanning the gap. Germline V gene data show CDR1 as LGHNA and CDR2 as YNFKEQ. CDR3 length: 15 residues.

The chain has TRBV18 and TRBJ2-1; D remains ambiguous. V was trimmed by 0 bases and J by 0 bases, leaving 6 bases between them. The CDR3 consists of 15 residues. Per the germline V gene, CDR1 is KGHSH and CDR2 is LQKENI. The CDR3 protein is CASSPPGSSYNEQFF. The CDR3 coding sequence is TGTGCCAGCTCACCACCGGGCAGCTCCTACAATGAGCAGTTCTTC. Together with reference TRBV18 and TRBJ2-1, the CDR3 gives the full variable domain: NAGVMQNPRHLVRRRGQEARLRCSPMKGHSHVYWYRQLPEEGLKFMVYLQKENIIDESGMPKERFSAEFPKEGPSILRIQQVVRGDSAAYFCASSPPGSSYNEQFFGPGTRLTVL.

CDR3 amino acids: CAWSEQGWSYGYTF. In nucleotides, the CDR3 is TGTGCCTGGAGTGAGCAGGGCTGGTCTTATGGCTACACCTTC. This rearrangement joins TRBV30 to TRBJ1-2; possibly TRBD1 for D (5 bases). This CDR3 contains 14 residues. V shed 1 base and J shed 5 bases, with 14 bases lying between them. Germline assignment: CDR1 GTSNPN and CDR2 SVGIG (reference sequence).

This chain uses TRBV4-1 with TRBJ2-2, with 11 nucleotides matching TRBD1. The germline CDR1 and CDR2 sequences are MGHRA and YSYEKL. This CDR3 spans 16 amino acids. With 5 bases clipped from V and 5 bases from J, the junction kept 7 bases outside the gene matches. The CDR3 here is CASSAGQGALTGELFF. In DNA, the CDR3 is TGCGCCAGCAGCGCCGGACAGGGGGCTTTGACCGGGGAGCTGTTTTTT.

This clone was observed once. This chain connects TRBV6-5 to TRBJ1-4; 8 bases are shared with TRBD1. This CDR3 region has 14 residues. Trimming at V came to 8 bases and at J to 7 bases, leaving 9 bases not matched to a gene. Germline assignment: CDR1 MNHEY and CDR2 SVGAGI. The CDR3 is CASGRTGSTEKLFF. The CDR3 DNA follows: TGTGCCAGCGGCAGGACAGGGTCTACTGAAAAACTGTTTTTT.

The CDR3 DNA is TGTGCCAGCAGCCCCCCGGGGGTAATAGGTGAAAAACTGTTTTTT. It codes for CASSPPGVIGEKLFF. The J gene is TRBJ1-4, the V gene TRBV2, with D perhaps matching TRBD1 (5 bases). The germline CDR1 and CDR2 sequences are SNHLY and FYNNEI. The CDR3 is 15 residues long. Deletions cut 6 bases from V and 7 bases from J, with 18 bases between.

This clone has a single count. The V gene is TRBV3-1 (or the pseudogene TRBV3-2), the J gene TRBJ1-2; 7 bases map to TRBD1. CDR1 and CDR2 (germline): LGHDT, YNNKEL (reference sequence). V dropped 2 bases and J dropped 5; count of bases not matched to a gene: 8. This CDR3 region has 15 residues. Here the CDR3 reads CASSQRGQGEYGYTF. CDR3 coding DNA: TGTGCCAGCAGCCAACGGGGTCAGGGGGAGTATGGCTACACCTTC.

The chain combines TRBV30 with TRBJ1-1; D may be TRBD1 (6 bases). This CDR3 contains 15 residues. Deletions cut 4 bases from V and 3 bases from J, with 18 bases between. The V gene's germline CDR1 is GTSNPN and CDR2 SVGIG (reference sequence). The CDR3 is CAWIGRDIGDTEAFF. The CDR3 coding sequence is TGTGCCTGGATAGGAAGGGACATCGGGGACACTGAAGCTTTCTTT.

This chain joins TRBV24-1 and TRBJ2-1; 8 bases match TRBD2. The ends lost 7 bases at V and 9 bases at J; junction bases unmatched: 10. Germline V CDR1 and CDR2: KGHDR, SFDVKD. The CDR3 sequence is 14 residues long. CDR3 sequence reads: CATRPGLESSEQFF. The CDR3 nucleotides are TGTGCCACCAGGCCGGGACTAGAATCGTCTGAGCAGTTCTTC.

This sequence joins TRBV5-1 and TRBJ2-7, with D perhaps TRBD1 (6 bases). Germline V gene sequence: CDR1 SGHRS, CDR2 YFSETQ. The CDR3 loop spans 12 amino acids. Trimming stripped 7 bases from V and 5 bases from J, with 13 bases between. CDR3 sequence reads: CASGQGSHEQYF. The DNA for the CDR3 is TGCGCCAGCGGGCAGGGGTCCCACGAGCAGTACTTC.

This chain joins TRBV7-3 and TRBJ2-2, with 7 bases lining up with TRBD2. Germline-derived CDR1 and CDR2 are SGHTA and FQGTGA. This CDR3 spans 16 amino acids. V lost 1 base and J lost 1; bases outside the gene matches: 3. The CDR3 bases are TGTGCCAGCAGCTTAAAAAGCGGGGTGAACACCGGGGAGCTGTTTTTT. This sequence encodes CASSLKSGVNTGELFF.

This clone was recorded once. The V gene is TRBV2, the J gene TRBJ2-1, with D possibly matching TRBD2 (6 bases). V shed 7 bases and J shed 7 bases, with 11 bases lying between them. Germline assignment: CDR1 SNHLY and CDR2 FYNNEI. This CDR3 is 12 amino acids long. CDR3 coding DNA: TGTGCCAGCACGGCTGGGGGGAATGAGCAGTTCTTC. Its translation is CASTAGGNEQFF.

The chain carries TRBV28 and TRBJ1-1, with 9 bases lining up with TRBD1. Germline values: CDR1 MDHEN, CDR2 SYDVKM. V was pared by 6 bases and J by 3 bases, with 8 bases of the junction left unmatched. The CDR3 has 15 amino acids. The CDR3 nucleotides read TGTGCCAGCAGCTCACAGGGGGCTGAGGACACTGAAGCTTTCTTT. This encodes CASSSQGAEDTEAFF.

The chain uses TRBV30 and TRBJ1-2, with TRBD1 identical over 10 bases. From germline, CDR1 is GTSNPN and CDR2 SVGIG (reference sequence). With V trimmed by 2 bases and J by 4 bases, 7 bases remained unmatched. This CDR3 spans 15 amino acids. The CDR3 DNA reads TGTGCCTGGAGTTCCCGGGACAGGGGTCCCTATGGCTACACCTTC. It specifies CAWSSRDRGPYGYTF.

This sequence joins TRBV7-7 and TRBJ2-5; the D gene is possibly TRBD2 (6 bases). In germline, CDR1 is SSHAT, CDR2 FNYEAQ (reference sequence). This CDR3 region has 17 residues. The V end lost 5 bases, the J end lost 5 bases, and 24 bases lay between the germline ends. DNA for the CDR3: TGTGCCAGCAGCCCGAGCTTAATAACTAGAAGCGGGGAGACCCAGTACTTC. Amino acids: CASSPSLITRSGETQYF.

This clone was counted once. The chain uses TRBV25-1 and TRBJ2-7; TRBD1 agrees at 8 bases. Germline loops: CDR1 MGHDK, CDR2 SYGVNS. There are 15 residues in the CDR3. Germline trimming cut 6 bases from V and 3 bases from J; bases unmatched to any gene: 10. The CDR3 is CASSHFPTGDYEQYF. The CDR3 DNA reads as TGTGCCAGCAGCCACTTCCCGACAGGGGACTACGAGCAGTACTTC.

The chain employs TRBV7-9 and TRBJ1-6; the D is unclear. CDR1 SEHNR and CDR2 FQNEAQ come from the germline V gene (reference sequence). With 5 bases removed from V and 7 bases from J, the gap between germline ends came to 6 bases. The CDR3 spans 12 residues. The CDR3 loop is CASSPLNSPLHF. The DNA for the CDR3 is TGTGCCAGCAGCCCTTTAAATTCACCCCTCCACTTT.

J is TRBJ2-3 and V is TRBV5-1; possible D gene TRBD2, 6 bases. The length of the CDR3 is 15 residues. Germline assignment: CDR1 SGHRS and CDR2 YFSETQ. Trimming stripped 1 base from V and 3 bases from J, with 12 bases between. CDR3 protein: CASSLSGDGTDTQYF. CDR3 in DNA: TGCGCCAGCAGCTTGTCGGGGGATGGGACAGATACGCAGTATTTT.

V gene TRBV10-1 combines with J gene TRBJ2-1, with TRBD1 matching 9 bases. CDR1 and CDR2 (germline): WNHNN, SYGVQD (reference sequence). V dropped 2 bases and J dropped 9; count of bases not matched to a gene: 14. The CDR3 totals 17 residues. In DNA, the CDR3 is TGCGCCAGCAGTGAGCAACAGGGGGCCGGCGGGAGTAGTGAGCAGTTCTTC. Its translation is CASSEQQGAGGSSEQFF.

The chain carries TRBV10-3 and TRBJ1-2; TRBD1 matches at 9 bases. The junction had 8 bases not matched to a gene; V was cut back by 10 bases and J by 11 bases. CDR1 is ENHRY and CDR2 is SYGVKD in the germline V gene. The CDR3 sequence is 11 residues long. The CDR3 nucleotides read TGTGCCAGCGACAGGGGGAAGGAATACACCTTC. This encodes CASDRGKEYTF.

This chain joins TRBV7-2 and TRBJ2-3, with TRBD2 identical over 9 bases. Trimming removed 2 bases from V and 6 bases from J; junction bases left unmatched: 3. The CDR3 spans 14 residues. Per the germline V gene, CDR1 is SGHTA and CDR2 is FQGNSA. The DNA for the CDR3 is TGTGCCAGCAGCTTACCGGCGGGGGGGGATACGCAGTATTTT. It encodes CASSLPAGGDTQYF.